A selection of T cell receptor beta chains follows, all from one sample in a study of regulatory T cells in long-lasting Graves disease. TCRdb fed the multiplex PCR reads into MiXCR, producing one record per CDR3 protein. The data show roughly 490,000 distinct CDR3 sequences, around a fifth seen once. The sample in question was peripheral blood mononuclear cells (PBMCs), obtained when the disease was refractory, from a patient treated with antithyroid drugs. The source is a female donor with Graves disease. The CDR3 runs from the conserved cysteine through the conserved F or W.

cdr3_aa j_call v_call
CASSFIVTETQYF TRBJ2-5 TRBV28
CAITDGSYEQYF TRBJ2-7 TRBV10-3
CASSNRPAQRSNQPQHF TRBJ1-5 TRBV6-1
CASSYQGSGNTIYF TRBJ1-3 TRBV6-5
CASSRGKFTGSTEAFF TRBJ1-1 TRBV14
CAWSEGGAFNQPQHF TRBJ1-5 TRBV30
CASSQVPSGDNQETQYF TRBJ2-5 TRBV4-1
CASSMRGDTEAFF TRBJ1-1 TRBV19
CASTQGISGELFF TRBJ2-2 TRBV12-3/TRBV12-4
CASSPSSGLGYEQYF TRBJ2-7 TRBV6-1
CASSLNTGLAGETQYF TRBJ2-5 TRBV6-1
CASSLPGTHEQYF TRBJ2-7 TRBV7-2
CASRTGGSTEAFF TRBJ1-1 TRBV19
CSVEGTGDEQYF TRBJ2-7 TRBV29-1
CASSVVCARETQYF TRBJ2-5 TRBV9
CASSQTGNPNSNQPQHF TRBJ1-5 TRBV3-2
CSVASIPLHGNTIYF TRBJ1-3 TRBV29-1
CASSGTPGHEQYF TRBJ2-7 TRBV2
CSARISGSSYEQYF TRBJ2-7 TRBV20-1
CATSERTLNQPQHF TRBJ1-5 TRBV24-1
CASSQPGTGELFF TRBJ2-2 TRBV7-2
CSGAGGRYEQYF TRBJ2-7 TRBV20-1
CASSIIHLGVSYGYTF TRBJ1-2 TRBV19
CASYRTSADSGNQPQHF TRBJ1-5 TRBV19
CASSGTAHMNTEAFF TRBJ1-1 TRBV27
CASSPDETEAFF TRBJ1-1 TRBV18
CATSDSSGTYEQYF TRBJ2-7 TRBV24-1
CASSEEGGSYEQYF TRBJ2-7 TRBV2
CASSFQIGNQPQHF TRBJ1-5 TRBV12-3/TRBV12-4
CSVDSGTETYEQYF TRBJ2-7 TRBV29-1
CASSSGQVNYEQYF TRBJ2-7 TRBV7-2
CAACRGGPYEQYF TRBJ2-7 TRBV6-2/TRBV6-3